The 20 T cell receptor beta chains reported below all come from one sample, sequenced in a study of blood T cell repertoires in COVID-19 (TCRdb year 2020). The library was prepared using the immunoSEQ multiplex PCR assay. In its TCRdb copy, this immuneACCESS table keeps in-frame sequences only and misses some clones. Where compared with another copy, unresolved V genes explain less than half of these, and the others have no known cause. Across this sample there are about 160,000 clones, with around 93% seen only once. The top ten constitute around 4.6% of the sample. The source material was peripheral blood. Every receptor here comes from a woman in her forties or fifties with acute or convalescent COVID-19.

The genes are TRBV6-5 and TRBJ2-1; D possibly corresponds to TRBD1 (5 bases). Germline V gene lookup returns CDR1 MNHEY and CDR2 SVGAGI. The CDR3 contains 14 residues. The V gene lost 5 bases and the J gene lost 7 bases, with 15 bases spanning the gap. This CDR3 reads CASSPWGLKNEQFF. The CDR3 DNA sequence: TGTGCCAGCAGTCCCTGGGGCCTTAAGAATGAGCAGTTCTTC.

This sequence joins TRBV7-2 and TRBJ2-3; TRBD2 aligns across 7 bases. J was trimmed by 4 bases and V by 2 bases; bases with no gene match: 12. Germline V gene sequence: CDR1 SGHTA, CDR2 FQGNSA. This CDR3 is 17 amino acids long. The CDR3 loop is CASSLSLWAGEADTQYF. CDR3 in DNA: TGTGCCAGCAGCTTATCTCTTTGGGCGGGAGAGGCAGATACGCAGTATTTT.

V usage is TRBV5-1 and J usage is TRBJ2-2; D not certain. The CDR3 is 13 amino acids. Trimming cost V 0 bases and J 7 bases, with 7 bases left between them. Looked up from germline, CDR1 is SGHRS and CDR2 is YFSETQ. For the CDR3, the DNA is TGCGCCAGCAGCTTGGACCCAGTCGGGGAGCTGTTTTTT. Its translation: CASSLDPVGELFF.

The chain uses TRBV6-1 and TRBJ1-6; D not resolved. This CDR3 is built from 16 residues. Between the trimmed V and J ends, which lost 0 bases and 0 bases, there was a span of 6 bases. Germline loops: CDR1 MNHNS, CDR2 SASEGT. CDR3 DNA: TGTGCCAGCAGTGAAGCGGGGAGCTCCTATAATTCACCCCTCCACTTT. Translated: CASSEAGSSYNSPLHF.

This chain uses TRBV28 with TRBJ2-7; 8 bases agree with TRBD2. With 6 bases clipped from V and 3 bases from J, the junction kept 10 bases outside the gene matches. Germline CDR1 and CDR2: MDHEN and SYDVKM. This CDR3 region has 15 residues. This CDR3 reads CASRLRGGSNYEQYF. Here the CDR3 DNA reads TGTGCCAGCAGGCTACGGGGGGGATCGAACTACGAGCAGTACTTC.

This chain joins TRBV2 and TRBJ1-5; D unresolved. Germline values: CDR1 SNHLY, CDR2 FYNNEI. CDR3 size: 17 residues. V shed 0 bases and J shed 3 bases, with 15 bases lying between them. The CDR3 loop reads CASSEAPFPDYNQPQHF. In nucleotides, the CDR3 is TGTGCCAGCAGTGAAGCCCCTTTTCCAGATTACAATCAGCCCCAGCATTTT.

This sequence joins TRBV2 and TRBJ2-1; 9 nucleotides align to TRBD1. Germline V lookup: CDR1 SNHLY, CDR2 FYNNEI. With V trimmed by 6 bases and J by 12 bases, 9 bases remained unmatched. CDR3 length: 13 amino acids. The CDR3 coding sequence is TGTGCCAGCAGAGAGACACAGGGGGCGGCGCAGTTCTTC. Translation: CASRETQGAAQFF.

The V call is TRBV28, the J call TRBJ1-2; 9 bases match TRBD1. The V gene end was trimmed by 7 bases and the J gene end by 5 bases; junction bases not matched to a gene: 8. The CDR3 has 14 amino acids. From germline, CDR1 is MDHEN and CDR2 SYDVKM. The CDR3 bases are TGTGCCAGCACCTGGACAGGGGACCTTTATGGCTACACCTTC. It yields the protein CASTWTGDLYGYTF.

V is TRBV30 and J is TRBJ1-2; D gene ambiguous. The CDR3 has 14 residues. V was clipped by 0 bases and J by 4 bases, with 12 bases between them. The germline CDR1 and CDR2 sequences are GTSNPN and SVGIG (reference sequence). The CDR3 DNA sequence: TGTGCCTGGAGTGTAACGGAGGGCAGCTATGGCTACACCTTC. It translates to CAWSVTEGSYGYTF.

V is TRBV24-1 and J is TRBJ2-2; 7 nucleotides align to TRBD1. The germline CDR1 and CDR2 sequences are KGHDR and SFDVKD. V lost 4 bases and J lost 7; bases outside the gene matches: 11. The CDR3 runs to 16 residues. CDR3 in DNA: TGTGCCACCAGTGACGTACAGGGGTGGGCACACGGGGAGCTGTTTTTT. Protein: CATSDVQGWAHGELFF.

The V and J genes are TRBV6-4 and TRBJ2-1, with 10 bases lining up with TRBD2. There are 14 residues in the CDR3. The ends lost 2 bases at V and 6 bases at J; junction bases unmatched: 1. Germline V gene sequence: CDR1 MRHNA, CDR2 SNTAGT. CDR3 sequence (DNA): TGTGCCAGCAGTGACAGCGGGGGGGGCAATGAGCAGTTCTTC. This encodes CASSDSGGGNEQFF.

This chain links TRBV6-4 with TRBJ2-1; D remains ambiguous. Trimming took off 4 bases at V and 0 bases at J, with 10 bases between the two ends. The CDR3 covers 15 residues. Germline CDR1 is MRHNA and CDR2 is SNTAGT. CDR3 region: CASSGSSASYNEQFF. As DNA, the CDR3 is TGTGCCAGCAGTGGTAGCTCGGCCTCCTACAATGAGCAGTTCTTC.

The V call is TRBV28, the J call TRBJ1-2; D perhaps matches TRBD1 (6 bases). CDR3 length: 16 residues. Germline V CDR1 and CDR2: MDHEN, SYDVKM. V was clipped by 6 bases and J by 3 bases, with 20 bases between them. The CDR3 loop reads CASSSADRPTDYGYTF. CDR3 coding DNA: TGTGCCAGCAGCTCAGCGGACAGACCTACGGACTATGGCTACACCTTC.

The rearrangement uses TRBV24-1 and TRBJ1-1, with D perhaps TRBD1 (5 bases). The length of the CDR3 is 13 residues. Germline CDR1 KGHDR, CDR2 SFDVKD. Trimming left V 9 bases short and J 1 base short, with 11 bases between. DNA for the CDR3: TGTGCCACCGCGCGGGGGAAGAACACTGAAGCTTTCTTT. Translating it yields CATARGKNTEAFF.

The genes are TRBV6-2 or TRBV6-3 and TRBJ2-3; TRBD2 matches 7 bases. Per germline, CDR1 MNHEY and CDR2 SVGEGT. V dropped 0 bases and J dropped 2; count of bases not matched to a gene: 5. There are 16 residues in the CDR3. The CDR3 DNA reads TGTGCCAGCAGTTACTCGGCGGGAGCCGTCACAGATACGCAGTATTTT. Its translation is CASSYSAGAVTDTQYF.

CDR3 amino acids: CASSSVGSTDTQYF. For the CDR3, the DNA is TGTGCCAGCAGCTCCGTCGGTAGCACAGATACGCAGTATTTT. This chain uses TRBV7-9 with TRBJ2-3, with no clear D. The germline V gene has CDR1 SEHNR and CDR2 FQNEAQ (reference sequence). This CDR3 spans 14 amino acids. Trimming shortened V by 4 bases and J by 0 bases, and 8 bases separated the two germline ends.

This chain connects TRBV2 to TRBJ2-3, with TRBD2 matching over 10 bases. J gave up 4 bases and V 4 bases, and 8 bases lay outside the gene matches. Looked up from germline, CDR1 is SNHLY and CDR2 is FYNNEI. There are 16 residues in the CDR3. In DNA form, the CDR3 reads TGTGCCAGCAGTGGTGGATTGCTAGCGGGAGCAGATACGCAGTATTTT. Its translation: CASSGGLLAGADTQYF.

The rearrangement uses TRBV2 and TRBJ2-1, with a weak D call TRBD2 (7 bases). The length of the CDR3 is 15 residues. V was cut by 4 bases and J by 4 bases, with 14 bases left in between. Germline CDR1 reads SNHLY; CDR2 reads FYNNEI. CDR3 amino acids: CASSARGAGYNEQFF. CDR3 nucleotides: TGTGCCAGCAGTGCCCGGGGGGCCGGTTACAATGAGCAGTTCTTC.

The chain combines TRBV7-2 with TRBJ2-5, with D possibly TRBD2 on 6 matching bases. CDR1 and CDR2 from the germline V gene are SGHTA and FQGNSA. The CDR3 is 14 residues long. The ends were cut back, 3 bases at V and 4 bases at J, with 12 bases in the middle. The CDR3 nucleotides read TGTGCCAGCAGCTTCCCTGGAGGGAGAGAGACCCAGTACTTC. It yields the protein CASSFPGGRETQYF.

Only a few counts were recorded for this clone. This sequence joins TRBV4-2 and TRBJ2-7, with unresolved D. Germline loops: CDR1 LGHNA, CDR2 YNFKEQ. This CDR3 is 15 amino acids long. V lost 2 bases and J 3 bases, leaving 14 bases between the germline ends. This CDR3 reads CASSQRQVDFYEQYF. The CDR3 bases are TGTGCCAGCAGCCAACGCCAGGTGGATTTCTACGAGCAGTACTTC.